This T cell receptor (beta chain) was sequenced in a study of blood T cell repertoires in COVID-19. For the study at large: PBMCs, B-cell-depleted T cells, or T cells provided the cDNA or gDNA that made up the material.

Categorization into cohorts depended on clinical history that participants reported. Cohort 3 recovery required two negative PCRs, clearance, or symptom resolution. The CDR3 runs to 20 residues. Deletions cut 2 bases from V and 5 bases from J, with 30 bases between. CDR1 and CDR2 (germline): SGHVT, SQSDAQ. Methods used by the authors: From reference gene primer amplification, estimates of nucleated cell counts were derived. The data were produced by immunoSEQ multiplex PCR, yet TCRdb's version contains in-frame clones alone and is incomplete. V and J calls and clone size are given by that table; D and trimming were obtained from the DNA. The sample has around 300,000 clones, 75% to 90% seen once; the top ten hold 5% to 6%.

Input material: PBMCs or T cells enriched from blood (not recorded which). The chain employs TRBV7-4 and TRBJ1-1; D is possibly TRBD1 (6 bases). This clonotype originated in a man aged 25 to 45 who had recovered from COVID-19. CDR3 in amino acids: CASSLLRPHNRPGRGTEAFF. The CDR3 bases are TGTGCCAGCAGCTTATTAAGACCGCACAACAGGCCCGGGAGGGGGACTGAAGCTTTCTTT.